This TCR beta chain was identified in a study of shared clonotypes between healthy human individuals. Overall study context: Three plates each covered CD4 naive and memory; CD8 naive two, CD8 memory one.

Replicate PCRs for sorted subsets used about 200 ng DNA; this equaled some 30,000 T cell genomes. Libraries were prepared by immunoSEQ multiplex PCR; TCRdb keeps only in-frame clonotypes and omits some of them. The table has 1,500,000 or so clones, 97% to 99% seen once. General observations from the study: Since donors were few, the genetic and exposure-history diversity represented was limited. Naive subsets typically showed greater estimated richness than memory subsets.

As regards this clone: The antigen is not known.

The CDR3 loop spans 14 amino acids. The germline V gene has CDR1 SGHNT and CDR2 YYREEE (reference sequence). V was cut by 4 bases and J by 6 bases, with 14 bases left in between. The chain joins TRBV5-4 to TRBJ1-5; D unclear. Sample: naive CD4+ T cells sorted from blood. Noted subset: CD45RA+ positively selected. The clonotype comes from a man aged 25-45 years in good health. In DNA form, the CDR3 reads TGTGCCAGCAGCCGGGATCCTCTGGGTCAGCCCCAGCATTTT. Its translation: CASSRDPLGQPQHF.